The clone carrying this T cell receptor (beta chain) was counted many times. Antigen unknown. From about 400 ng of RNA, a library with molecular barcoded alpha/delta and beta/gamma adaptors was made. Via MiXCR, TCRdb re-called the reads, giving one row per CDR3 protein. The sample has 100,000 to 150,000 distinct CDR3 sequences; roughly 13% are singletons. This CDR3 contains 15 residues. These data belong to a study of read filtering for tumor transcriptome and immune sequencing. The study, taken as a whole, reports: Without single-read clonotypes, shared clonotype proportions correlated more between IR-seq and RNA-seq.

The rearrangement uses TRBV3-2 and TRBJ1-5. TRBV3-2 is marked as a pseudogene. This receptor was obtained from a donor aged 40 or older with multiple myeloma. Sequenced: a population of CD138-negative cells sorted from bone marrow. The CDR3 nucleotides are TGTGCCAGCAGCCAAGATGGAGTAAGCAATCAGCCCCAGCATTTT. Its translation is CASSQDGVSNQPQHF.